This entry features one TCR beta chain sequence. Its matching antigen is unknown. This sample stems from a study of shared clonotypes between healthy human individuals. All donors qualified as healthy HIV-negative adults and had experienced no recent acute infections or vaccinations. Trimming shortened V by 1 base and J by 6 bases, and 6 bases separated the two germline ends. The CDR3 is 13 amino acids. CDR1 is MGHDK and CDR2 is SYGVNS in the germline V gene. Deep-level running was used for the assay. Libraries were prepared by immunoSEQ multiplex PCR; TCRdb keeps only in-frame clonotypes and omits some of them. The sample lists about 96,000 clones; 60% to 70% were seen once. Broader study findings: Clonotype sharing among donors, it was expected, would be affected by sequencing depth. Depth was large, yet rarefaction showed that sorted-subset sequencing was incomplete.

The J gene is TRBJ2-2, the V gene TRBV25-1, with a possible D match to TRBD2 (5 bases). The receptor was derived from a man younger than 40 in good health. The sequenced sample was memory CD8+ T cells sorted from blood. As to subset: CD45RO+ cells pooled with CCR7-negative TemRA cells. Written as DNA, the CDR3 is TGTGCCAGCAGTGAATCGGGGTCCGGGGAGCTGTTTTTT. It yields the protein CASSESGSGELFF.